Included here is one T cell receptor (beta chain) sequence, with context. This specimen comes from a study of cytomegalovirus exposure and HLA in healthy donors. The germline CDR1 and CDR2 sequences are MNHEY and SMNVEV (reference sequence). The CDR3 is made up of 16 amino acids. V dropped 2 bases and J dropped 2; count of bases not matched to a gene: 8. PCR was performed using 60 Vbeta and 13 Jbeta primers. Using immunoSEQ multiplex PCR, the repertoire was profiled, and TCRdb retains in-frame clones only, with some absent. This table holds about 160,000 clones, about 80% found once. The chain is built from TRBV27 and TRBJ2-7; the match to TRBD2 covers 8 bases. Sequencing input: PBMCs. The clonotype comes from a female donor in good health and CMV-seronegative. CDR3 amino acids: CASSLSPGAGAYEQYF. CDR3 sequence (DNA): TGTGCCAGCAGTTTAAGCCCCGGAGCGGGAGCCTACGAGCAGTACTTC.